One and the same sample provided the 13 T cell receptor beta chains below, sequenced in a study of blood T cell repertoires in COVID-19. Profiling relied on immunoSEQ multiplex PCR, and the TCRdb table lists in-frame clones only, not all of them. The sample includes about 240,000 clones, 92% of them seen just once. The material sequenced was peripheral blood. The receptors were sampled from a man aged 25 to 40 with COVID-19, enrolled during active disease.

The chain uses TRBV27 and TRBJ2-3; D gene uncertain. The CDR3 spans 14 residues. Trimming stripped 6 bases from V and 0 bases from J, with 10 bases between. Germline CDR1 is MNHEY and CDR2 is SMNVEV (reference sequence). The CDR3 reads CASSPADSTDTQYF. CDR3 DNA: TGTGCCAGCAGCCCGGCGGATAGCACAGATACGCAGTATTTT.

For the CDR3, the DNA is TGTGCCAGCAGCTTTTCTCAGGGGCAATGGACTGAAGCTTTCTTT. Residues: CASSFSQGQWTEAFF. The chain couples TRBV7-2 to TRBJ1-1; a weak D match, TRBD1 (6 bases). The V end lost 3 bases, the J end lost 5 bases, and 16 bases lay between the germline ends. Germline V CDR1 and CDR2: SGHTA, FQGNSA. This CDR3 has 15 residues.

The chain recombines TRBV2 with TRBJ2-1; the match to TRBD2 covers 13 bases. V was pared by 10 bases and J by 0 bases, with 15 bases of the junction left unmatched. Germline V CDR1 and CDR2: SNHLY, FYNNEI. The CDR3 loop spans 19 amino acids. The CDR3 region is CATTFGTSGVPSSYNEQFF. CDR3 nucleotides: TGTGCCACCACCTTCGGGACTAGCGGGGTCCCCAGCTCCTACAATGAGCAGTTCTTC.

The rearrangement joins TRBV3-1 (or the pseudogene TRBV3-2) to TRBJ2-5, with 10 positions matching TRBD2. Germline lookup yields CDR1 LGHDT and CDR2 YNNKEL (reference sequence). The CDR3 has 14 amino acids. The V and J ends lost 4 bases and 4 bases, in that order; junction bases with no gene match: 3. CDR3 sequence: CASSPSSGGETQYF. CDR3 nucleotides: TGTGCCAGCAGCCCCTCTAGCGGGGGAGAGACCCAGTACTTC.

This clone was detected once. The CDR3 spells CASRPGQNTGELFF. Written as DNA, the CDR3 is TGTGCCAGCAGACCGGGACAAAACACCGGGGAGCTGTTTTTT. The chain is built from TRBV6-6 and TRBJ2-2; a weak D match, TRBD1 (6 bases). Germline values: CDR1 MNHNY, CDR2 SVGAGI (reference sequence). V was pared by 6 bases and J by 2 bases, with 10 bases between. CDR3 length equals 14 residues.

The CDR3 DNA reads as TGCGCCAGCAGCTGGACCCGGGACAGGCAAGAGACCCAGTACTTC. Its protein product is CASSWTRDRQETQYF. This chain links TRBV5-1 with TRBJ2-5; 8 bases fit TRBD1. The CDR3 extends over 15 amino acids. The V and J ends lost 3 bases and 2 bases, in that order; junction bases with no gene match: 6. CDR1 is SGHRS and CDR2 is YFSETQ in the germline V gene.

V and J are TRBV10-1 and TRBJ1-1; D unclear. The CDR3 has 12 residues. The germline gives CDR1 WNHNN, CDR2 SYGVQD (reference sequence). Trimming removed 6 bases at V and 4 bases at J, with 9 bases between. CDR3 DNA: TGCGCCAGCAGCGCCTTCGGCACTGAAGCTTTCTTT. Amino acid sequence: CASSAFGTEAFF.

The chain recombines TRBV2 with TRBJ1-2; D call uncertain. Per the germline V gene, CDR1 is SNHLY and CDR2 is FYNNEI. Deletions cut 5 bases from V and 5 bases from J, with 9 bases between. There are 12 residues in the CDR3. The CDR3, as DNA: TGTGCCAGCAGTCCGGAGATATATGGCTACACCTTC. Amino acid sequence: CASSPEIYGYTF. The whole variable domain, filled in from reference TRBV2 and TRBJ1-2, reads EPEVTQTPSHQVTQMGQEVILRCVPISNHLYFYWYRQILGQKVEFLVSFYNNEISEKSEIFDDQFSVERPDGSNFTLKIRSTKLEDSAMYFCASSPEIYGYTFGSGTRLTVV.

The rearrangement uses TRBV4-1 and TRBJ2-5, with D maybe TRBD2 (7 bases). The V gene lost 4 bases and the J gene lost 1 base, with 16 bases spanning the gap. CDR1 and CDR2 (germline): MGHRA, YSYEKL. The CDR3 is made up of 16 amino acids. CDR3 loop: CASSLGGHGRQETQYF. As DNA, the CDR3 is TGCGCCAGCAGCCTGGGGGGGCATGGCCGCCAAGAGACCCAGTACTTC.

The CDR3 DNA reads TGTGCCAGCAGCCCAATTAGACAGGGATCCTACGAGCAGTACTTC. As protein: CASSPIRQGSYEQYF. This chain connects TRBV2 to TRBJ2-7; 7 bases are a match to TRBD1. After removal of 6 bases from V and 1 base from J, the junction contained 9 bases not matched to a gene. The germline gives CDR1 SNHLY, CDR2 FYNNEI. The length of the CDR3 is 15 residues. Based on the CDR3 plus reference TRBV2 and TRBJ2-7, the full variable domain is EPEVTQTPSHQVTQMGQEVILRCVPISNHLYFYWYRQILGQKVEFLVSFYNNEISEKSEIFDDQFSVERPDGSNFTLKIRSTKLEDSAMYFCASSPIRQGSYEQYFGPGTRLTVT.

The chain combines TRBV6-5 with TRBJ1-4, with D maybe TRBD1 (6 bases). V was shortened by 5 bases and J by 7 bases, with 17 bases between the two germline ends. In germline, CDR1 is MNHEY, CDR2 SVGAGI. This CDR3 region has 15 residues. The CDR3 DNA sequence: TGTGCCAGCAGTCCGCCGGACAGCGCCGGTGAAAAACTGTTTTTT. Amino acids: CASSPPDSAGEKLFF.

The chain links TRBV3-1 (or the pseudogene TRBV3-2) to TRBJ1-1, with D perhaps matching TRBD1 (5 bases). CDR1 and CDR2 from the germline V gene are LGHDT and YNNKEL (reference sequence). Trimming removed 0 bases from V and 3 bases from J, with 11 bases in between. The CDR3 contains 15 residues. CDR3 residues: CASSQEGWGDTEAFF. For the CDR3, the DNA is TGTGCCAGCAGCCAAGAGGGCTGGGGGGACACTGAAGCTTTCTTT.

The chain combines TRBV19 with TRBJ1-2; 8 nucleotides line up with TRBD1. Germline CDR1 is LNHDA and CDR2 is SQIVND (reference sequence). The CDR3 sequence is 14 residues long. Trimming took 3 bases from V and 8 from J; bases not matched to a gene: 8. The chain's CDR3 is CASSISVDRGGYTF. The CDR3 DNA sequence: TGTGCCAGTAGTATTTCTGTTGACAGGGGCGGCTACACCTTC.